Sequencing of this T cell receptor (beta chain) was carried out in a study of OX40 agonist ivuxolimab in advanced cancers. Notes on the study in general: In CD8+ T cells, expanded clones were on average more numerous than in CD4+.

The V gene's germline CDR1 is LGHNA and CDR2 YSLEER. V was pared by 4 bases and J by 3 bases, with 8 bases between. The CDR3 is made up of 13 amino acids. TCRdb's copy holds only in-frame clones and misses some; the assay was immunoSEQ multiplex PCR. The sample consists of about 30,000 clones, approximately 90% of them appearing once. Remarks on this clone: Antigen specificity is unknown.

This TCR derives from an adult with an advanced solid tumor such as melanoma, head and neck, liver or kidney cancer. Sequencing was performed on CD4+ or CD8+ T cells sorted from blood, taken in a trial of the OX40 agonist ivuxolimab. The chain links TRBV4-3 to TRBJ2-3; D call uncertain. This CDR3 is CASSRTVTDTQYF. Here the CDR3 DNA reads TGCGCCAGCAGCCGCACAGTGACAGATACGCAGTATTTT.